These T cell receptor beta chains were read from a single sample in a study of OX40 agonist ivuxolimab in advanced cancers. Repertoires were generated with immunoSEQ multiplex PCR, while TCRdb's copy carries only in-frame clones and drops some. The repertoire has approximately 35,000 clones, less than 80% of them found once; the top ten carry approximately 9.9%. The sample here was CD4+ or CD8+ T cells sorted from blood, taken in a trial of the OX40 agonist ivuxolimab. All receptors come from an adult with an advanced solid tumor such as melanoma, head and neck, liver or kidney cancer. The CDR3 runs from the conserved cysteine through the conserved F or W. Fields, in order: V gene, J gene, D gene, clone size, CDR3 protein, CDR3 DNA. The D gene is left open where the match is weak. Clone size is stated in some rows and not others, as once, few, many or a class when expanded.

TRBV4-1,TRBJ1-2,NA,NA,CASSQDQRQALNYGYTF,TGCGCCAGCAGCCAAGATCAAAGACAGGCGCTTAACTATGGCTACACCTTC
TRBV18,TRBJ1-1,TRBD1,NA,CASSPPGGSTEAFF,TGTGCCAGCTCACCCCCAGGGGGTAGCACTGAAGCTTTCTTT
TRBV5-1,TRBJ2-7,NA,NA,CASSLSSTVSYEQYF,TGCGCCAGCAGCTTAAGTTCTACGGTTTCTTACGAGCAGTACTTC
TRBV7-6,TRBJ2-7,TRBD2,NA,CASSDVQGLAGESSYEQYF,TGTGCCAGCAGCGACGTCCAGGGACTAGCGGGGGAGAGCTCCTACGAGCAGTACTTC
TRBV30,TRBJ1-2,TRBD1,NA,CAWSGDRSYSYGYTF,TGTGCCTGGAGCGGGGACAGGTCCTACAGCTATGGCTACACCTTC
TRBV9,TRBJ2-3,TRBD1,few,CASRTGTDTQYF,TGTGCCAGCAGGACAGGGACAGATACGCAGTATTTT
TRBV18,TRBJ1-1,NA,NA,CASSPGQDMNTEAFF,TGTGCCAGCTCACCTGGACAAGACATGAACACTGAAGCTTTCTTT
TRBV19,TRBJ2-2,NA,NA,CASTSTGNTGELFF,TGTGCCAGTACATCGACAGGGAACACCGGGGAGCTGTTTTTT
TRBV5-1,TRBJ2-5,NA,NA,CASSSRGRGAGDLETQYF,TGCGCCAGCAGCTCGCGCGGGCGCGGGGCAGGGGACTTAGAGACCCAGTACTTC
TRBV10-2,TRBJ1-6,NA,NA,CASTFEVNSPLHF,TGCGCCAGCACTTTCGAGGTTAATTCACCCCTCCACTTT
TRBV5-4,TRBJ1-2,NA,NA,CASSSYGGQGYTF,TGTGCCAGCAGCTCCTACGGGGGTCAGGGCTACACCTTC
TRBV7-2,TRBJ1-5,NA,NA,CASSLWHNQPQHF,TGTGCCAGCAGCTTATGGCACAATCAGCCCCAGCATTTT
TRBV7-9,TRBJ2-3,TRBD1,NA,CASSPGGGTDTQYF,TGTGCCAGCAGCCCAGGGGGCGGCACAGATACGCAGTATTTT
TRBV6-6,TRBJ2-3,NA,NA,CASSYAAAGDTQYF,TGTGCCAGCAGTTACGCAGCCGCCGGGGATACGCAGTATTTT
TRBV6-6,TRBJ1-1,TRBD1,NA,CASRDRGMNTEAFF,TGTGCCAGCAGAGACAGGGGGATGAACACTGAAGCTTTCTTT
TRBV5-8,TRBJ2-7,NA,NA,CASSLGDSRQYF,TGTGCCAGCAGCTTGGGGGATTCCCGGCAGTACTTC
TRBV15,TRBJ1-5,NA,NA,CATSRQGSNQPQHF,TGTGCCACCAGCAGGCAGGGGAGCAATCAGCCCCAGCATTTT
TRBV5-4,TRBJ1-2,NA,NA,CASSQGGRADYGYTF,TGTGCCAGCAGCCAAGGGGGTCGGGCGGACTATGGCTACACCTTC
TRBV27,TRBJ1-5,NA,NA,CASKGFSNQPQHF,TGTGCCAGCAAAGGTTTTAGCAATCAGCCCCAGCATTTT
TRBV4-1,TRBJ2-3,NA,NA,CASSQQARGAGTLTDTQYF,TGCGCCAGCAGCCAACAGGCGAGAGGGGCCGGTACCCTCACAGATACGCAGTATTTT
TRBV27,TRBJ1-1,NA,NA,CASSLIGRTPSTEAFF,TGTGCCAGCAGTTTAATTGGTAGGACTCCTTCCACTGAAGCTTTCTTT
TRBV11-2,TRBJ2-7,NA,NA,CASSLEPSPLEQYF,TGTGCCAGCAGCTTAGAGCCTAGCCCCCTGGAGCAGTACTTC
TRBV7-3,TRBJ1-6,NA,few,CASSYGTSNSPLHF,TGTGCCAGCAGCTATGGGACGTCTAATTCACCCCTCCACTTT
TRBV6-6,TRBJ2-3,NA,NA,CASSYSGDTQYF,TGTGCCAGCAGTTACTCTGGAGATACGCAGTATTTT
TRBV5-1,TRBJ2-3,TRBD2,NA,CASSDSGGKADTQYF,TGCGCCAGCAGCGATAGCGGGGGGAAGGCAGATACGCAGTATTTT
TRBV19,TRBJ2-1,TRBD2,NA,CASSPDLAGGKEFF,TGTGCCAGTAGTCCAGATCTAGCGGGGGGGAAGGAGTTCTTC